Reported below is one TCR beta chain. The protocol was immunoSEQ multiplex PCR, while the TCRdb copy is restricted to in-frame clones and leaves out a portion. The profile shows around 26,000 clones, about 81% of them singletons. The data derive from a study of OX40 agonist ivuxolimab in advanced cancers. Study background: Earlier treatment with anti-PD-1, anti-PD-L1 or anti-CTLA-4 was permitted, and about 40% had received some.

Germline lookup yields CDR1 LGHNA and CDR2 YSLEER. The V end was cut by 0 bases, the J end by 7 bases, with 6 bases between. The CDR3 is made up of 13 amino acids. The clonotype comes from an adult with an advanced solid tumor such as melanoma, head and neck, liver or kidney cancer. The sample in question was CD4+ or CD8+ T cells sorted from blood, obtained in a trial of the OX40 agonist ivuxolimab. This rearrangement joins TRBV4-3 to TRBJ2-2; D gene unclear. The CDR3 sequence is CASSQEVDGELFF. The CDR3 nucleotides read TGCGCCAGCAGCCAAGAGGTCGACGGGGAGCTGTTTTTT.